This TCR beta chain was recorded in a study of cytomegalovirus exposure and HLA in healthy donors. As concerns this clone: As yet, its antigen is unknown.

Sequencing used immunoSEQ multiplex PCR; TCRdb keeps in-frame clones, though not all of them. The sample records 70,000 to 75,000 clones, about 93% being singletons. After removal of 9 bases from V and 0 bases from J, the junction contained 9 bases not matched to a gene. The CDR3 totals 15 residues. Germline-derived CDR1 and CDR2 are SGHTA and FQGNSA. Broader study findings: The TCR clusters that emerged in the first cohort tended, a later analysis found, to co-occur in the approximately 120 validation repertoires.

What was sequenced was PBMCs. The chain combines TRBV7-2 with TRBJ2-3; TRBD2 aligns across 7 bases. This TCR came from a woman younger than 30 in good health and CMV-seropositive. In DNA, the CDR3 is TGTGCCAGTTCGCCCAGCGGGATTAGCACAGATACGCAGTATTTT. Protein sequence: CASSPSGISTDTQYF.